This passage covers 30 T cell receptor beta chains from one sample sequenced in a study of blood T cell repertoires in COVID-19. Sequenced by immunoSEQ multiplex PCR; TCRdb stores in-frame clones only, minus some. The sample comprises about 370,000 clones, about 90% of which are singletons, and roughly 10% rests with the top ten. The sequenced material came from peripheral blood. These receptors were collected from a woman in her twenties or thirties with COVID-19, enrolled during active disease.

On this clone: The sample has other DNA sequences that encode this CDR3 too. CDR3 nucleotide sequence: TGTGCCAGCAGCGAGGGCGGGGAGGGCTACGAGCAGTACTTC. It specifies CASSEGGEGYEQYF. J is TRBJ2-7 and V is TRBV9; TRBD2 matches 7 bases. The CDR3 covers 14 residues. Germline assignment: CDR1 SGDLS and CDR2 YYNGEE. With 3 bases clipped from V and 3 bases from J, the junction kept 6 bases outside the gene matches.

The chain combines TRBV7-9 with TRBJ2-3; tentative D call: TRBD2 (5 bases). V lost 5 bases, J lost 2 bases, and 17 bases lay in between. Germline V gene lookup returns CDR1 SEHNR and CDR2 FQNEAQ (reference sequence). The CDR3 spans 16 residues. CDR3 coding DNA: TGTGCCAGCAGCACGCAGGAGCAGCGGTACACAGATACGCAGTATTTT. Encoded protein: CASSTQEQRYTDTQYF.

This clone was seen only a few times. The gene calls are TRBV2 and TRBJ1-5; 7 bases match TRBD1. The CDR3 is 15 amino acids. Trimming at V came to 6 bases and at J to 3 bases, leaving 8 bases not matched to a gene. CDR1 SNHLY and CDR2 FYNNEI come from the germline V gene. This CDR3 reads CASRGWDSANQPQHF. CDR3 coding DNA: TGTGCCAGCAGGGGCTGGGACAGCGCCAATCAGCCCCAGCATTTT.

V and J are TRBV30 and TRBJ1-1; possibly TRBD1 for D (5 bases). Germline CDR1 and CDR2: GTSNPN and SVGIG (reference sequence). The CDR3 runs 15 residues. V shed 0 bases and J shed 1 base, with 12 bases lying between them. The CDR3 nucleotides are TGTGCCTGGAGTGTACTGGGAGGGACGAACACTGAAGCTTTCTTT. Protein sequence: CAWSVLGGTNTEAFF. Using reference TRBV30 and TRBJ1-1 for the parts outside the CDR3, the full variable domain is SQTIHQWPATLVQPVGSPLSLECTVEGTSNPNLYWYRQAAGRGLQLLFYSVGIGQISSEVPQNLSASRPQDRQFILSSKKLLLSDSGFYLCAWSVLGGTNTEAFFGQGTRLTVV.

CDR3 region: CASSVDRGRTEAFF. CDR3 DNA sequence: TGCGCCAGCAGCGTAGACAGGGGGAGGACTGAAGCTTTCTTT. The rearrangement uses TRBV10-1 and TRBJ1-1; TRBD1 matches 9 bases. The CDR3 is 14 amino acids. CDR1 is WNHNN, CDR2 SYGVQD, per germline (reference sequence). J lost 5 bases, V lost 6 bases, and 7 bases had no gene match.

The chain has TRBV5-6 and TRBJ2-3, with 11 bases matching TRBD2. Germline CDR1 is SGHDT and CDR2 is YYEEEE. There are 13 residues in the CDR3. V lost 4 bases to trimming and J lost 6 bases; unmatched junction nucleotides: 1. In DNA, the CDR3 is TGTGCCAGCAGCCCTAGCGGGAGGGATACGCAGTATTTT. Protein sequence: CASSPSGRDTQYF.

This chain uses TRBV24-1 with TRBJ2-5; D is perhaps TRBD1 (5 bases). Trimming pared 6 bases from V and 2 bases from J, leaving 12 bases between. CDR1 and CDR2 (germline): KGHDR, SFDVKD. The CDR3 has 14 residues. The DNA of the CDR3 is TGTGCCACCAGTTCCGGCAGGGCGCAAGAGACCCAGTACTTC. Protein: CATSSGRAQETQYF.

The chain couples TRBV7-3 to TRBJ2-1; TRBD2 agrees at 9 bases. This CDR3 comprises 15 residues. V dropped 0 bases and J dropped 9; count of bases not matched to a gene: 6. Germline V CDR1 and CDR2: SGHTA, FQGTGA. The CDR3 nucleotides are TGTGCCAGCAGCTTAACAGCGGGAGGCCCCGGTGAGCAGTTCTTC. Translated: CASSLTAGGPGEQFF. Complete variable domain (other parts from reference TRBV7-3 and TRBJ2-1): GAGVSQTPSNKVTEKGKYVELRCDPISGHTALYWYRQSLGQGPEFLIYFQGTGAADDSGLPNDRFFAVRPEGSVSTLKIQRTERGDSAVYLCASSLTAGGPGEQFFGPGTRLTVL.

The DNA of the CDR3 is TGTGCCAGCAGTCCCCCTTTCGGGTTTGCAGGGGGCGCCTCGAATGAAGCTTTCTTT. The encoded protein is CASSPPFGFAGGASNEAFF. This chain connects TRBV28 to TRBJ1-1, with 8 bases identical to TRBD1. This CDR3 has 19 residues. Germline CDR1 and CDR2: MDHEN and SYDVKM. Losses at the gene ends were 5 bases for V and 7 bases for J; bases not matched to a gene: 24.

V and J are TRBV24-1 and TRBJ2-3; possibly TRBD1 for D (5 bases). The CDR3 has 16 residues. Germline V gene lookup returns CDR1 KGHDR and CDR2 SFDVKD. Trimming pared 3 bases from V and 2 bases from J, leaving 14 bases between. The DNA for the CDR3 is TGTGCCACCAGTGATGTAGGGTTTGGGGCCACAGATACGCAGTATTTT. Translating it yields CATSDVGFGATDTQYF.

The chain is built from TRBV5-4 and TRBJ2-7; D possibly corresponds to TRBD1 (5 bases). V lost 0 bases and J lost 5, with 9 bases in between. CDR3 length: 13 residues. The germline V gene encodes CDR1 SGHNT and CDR2 YYREEE (reference sequence). Here the CDR3 reads CASSLDPGNEQYF. As DNA, the CDR3 is TGTGCCAGCAGCTTGGACCCAGGGAACGAGCAGTACTTC. The full variable domain, completed using reference TRBV5-4 and TRBJ2-7, is ETGVTQSPTHLIKTRGQQVTLRCSSQSGHNTVSWYQQALGQGPQFIFQYYREEENGRGNFPPRFSGLQFPNYSSELNVNALELDDSALYLCASSLDPGNEQYFGPGTRLTVT.

The chain is built from TRBV5-6 and TRBJ2-5; TRBD2 aligns across 14 bases. Germline V gene data show CDR1 as SGHDT and CDR2 as YYEEEE. The CDR3 spans 19 residues. V lost 0 bases to trimming and J lost 5 bases; unmatched junction nucleotides: 12. For the CDR3, the DNA is TGTGCCAGCAGCTTGGGCCCGGGGGGACTAGCGGGAGCATCGGAGACCCAGTACTTC. Its translation is CASSLGPGGLAGASETQYF. The full variable domain, its missing parts supplied by reference TRBV5-6 and TRBJ2-5, is DAGVTQSPTHLIKTRGQQVTLRCSPKSGHDTVSWYQQALGQGPQFIFQYYEEEERQRGNFPDRFSGHQFPNYSSELNVNALLLGDSALYLCASSLGPGGLAGASETQYFGPGTRLLVL.

The chain is built from TRBV5-4 and TRBJ2-5; D may be TRBD1 (6 bases). Germline V gives CDR1 SGHNT, CDR2 YYREEE (reference sequence). V gave up 0 bases and J gave up 0 bases, with 9 bases separating them. This CDR3 spans 15 amino acids. CDR3 in DNA: TGTGCCAGCAGCTTGGCAGGGGTAAACCAAGAGACCCAGTACTTC. It is translated as CASSLAGVNQETQYF. Looking up the rest from reference TRBV5-4 and TRBJ2-5 gives the full variable domain: ETGVTQSPTHLIKTRGQQVTLRCSSQSGHNTVSWYQQALGQGPQFIFQYYREEENGRGNFPPRFSGLQFPNYSSELNVNALELDDSALYLCASSLAGVNQETQYFGPGTRLLVL.

The V call is TRBV2, the J call TRBJ1-5; D is uncertain. This CDR3 contains 15 residues. Per germline, CDR1 SNHLY and CDR2 FYNNEI. Trimming removed 4 bases from V and 5 bases from J, with 15 bases in between. CDR3 coding DNA: TGTGCCAGCAGTGGCTTACGTGGGAGGGATCAGCCCCAGCATTTT. This codes for CASSGLRGRDQPQHF.

This chain connects TRBV5-4 to TRBJ2-2; 15 bases align to TRBD2. The CDR3 contains 19 residues. Germline CDR1 SGHNT, CDR2 YYREEE (reference sequence). V was pared by 4 bases and J by 3 bases, with 10 bases of the junction left unmatched. As DNA, the CDR3 is TGTGCCAGCAGCGAGGGACTAGCGGGAGGATCGTTTCACACCGGGGAGCTGTTTTTT. It specifies CASSEGLAGGSFHTGELFF.

The gene calls are TRBV27 and TRBJ2-7; 9 bases agree with TRBD2. CDR3 length equals 14 residues. Germline CDR1 and CDR2: MNHEY and SMNVEV (reference sequence). Trimming cost V 3 bases and J 4 bases; bases outside gene matches: 4. CDR3 residues: CASSLASGTYEQYF. Written as DNA, the CDR3 is TGTGCCAGCAGTTTGGCTAGCGGGACATACGAGCAGTACTTC.

The chain carries TRBV15 and TRBJ1-2; no firm D call. V lost 1 base and J 8 bases, leaving 8 bases between the germline ends. Germline V lookup: CDR1 LNHNV, CDR2 YYDKDF (reference sequence). This CDR3 is 12 amino acids long. DNA of the CDR3: TGTGCCACCAGCAGAGTGGCGAGGGGCTACACCTTC. Its protein is CATSRVARGYTF.

The chain carries TRBV4-2 and TRBJ2-2; 7 bases line up with TRBD2. Germline CDR1 reads LGHNA; CDR2 reads YNFKEQ. The CDR3 loop spans 18 amino acids. The V segment lost 0 bases and the J segment 7 bases; nucleotides outside the gene matches: 14. CDR3 protein: CASSQDIRAGGRFGELFF. Here the CDR3 DNA reads TGTGCCAGCAGCCAAGATATAAGGGCGGGCGGGAGATTCGGGGAGCTGTTTTTT.

Only one count was recorded for this clone. J is TRBJ1-4 and V is TRBV6-2 or TRBV6-3; 7 bases align to TRBD1. This CDR3 spans 14 amino acids. CDR1 is MNHEY, CDR2 SVGEGT, per germline. Losses at the gene ends were 6 bases for V and 6 bases for J; bases not matched to a gene: 7. CDR3 loop: CASSTGTADEKLFF. In DNA, the CDR3 is TGTGCCAGCAGCACCGGGACAGCGGATGAAAAACTGTTTTTT.

This clone was counted between two and nine times. This chain uses TRBV5-5 with TRBJ2-7, with 7 bases fitting TRBD1. The V gene's germline CDR1 is SGHKS and CDR2 YYEKEE (reference sequence). The CDR3 has 14 residues. The V and J ends lost 3 bases and 7 bases, in that order; junction bases with no gene match: 10. CDR3 amino acids: CASSSDTTGREQYF. The DNA for the CDR3 is TGTGCCAGCAGCTCCGACACGACAGGGCGGGAGCAGTACTTC.

The gene calls are TRBV30 and TRBJ1-4; 10 bases fit TRBD1. Germline values: CDR1 GTSNPN, CDR2 SVGIG (reference sequence). This CDR3 spans 15 amino acids. J was trimmed by 7 bases and V by 4 bases; bases with no gene match: 9. The CDR3 region has the DNA TGTGCCTGGAACCCTCCGACAGGGGGCGTTGAAAAACTGTTTTTT. Amino acid sequence: CAWNPPTGGVEKLFF.

The chain has TRBV7-2 and TRBJ2-3; 8 positions agree with TRBD2. Germline V gene sequence: CDR1 SGHTA, CDR2 FQGNSA. Trimming took 1 base from V and 6 from J; bases not matched to a gene: 6. CDR3 length: 15 amino acids. Here the CDR3 DNA reads TGTGCCAGCAGCTTAGACGGGAGGGCCAGGGATACGCAGTATTTT. Amino acid sequence: CASSLDGRARDTQYF. The full variable domain, with the rest looked up from reference TRBV7-2 and TRBJ2-3, is GAGVSQSPSNKVTEKGKDVELRCDPISGHTALYWYRQSLGQGLEFLIYFQGNSAPDKSGLPSDRFSAERTGGSVSTLTIQRTQQEDSAVYLCASSLDGRARDTQYFGPGTRLTVL.

This chain joins TRBV3-1 (or the pseudogene TRBV3-2) and TRBJ1-2; D gene unclear. Trimming left V 0 bases short and J 6 bases short, with 8 bases between. CDR3 length: 13 amino acids. Looked up from germline, CDR1 is LGHDT and CDR2 is YNNKEL (reference sequence). CDR3 coding DNA: TGTGCCAGCAGCCAAGATGTCCGGGATGGCTACACCTTC. Amino acids: CASSQDVRDGYTF.

The chain has TRBV4-1 and TRBJ2-1; TRBD1 aligns across 10 bases. This CDR3 spans 14 amino acids. The germline V gene encodes CDR1 MGHRA and CDR2 YSYEKL. J was trimmed by 7 bases and V by 3 bases; bases with no gene match: 3. CDR3 sequence: CASSHPGQGNEQFF. CDR3 in DNA: TGCGCCAGCAGCCACCCGGGACAGGGGAATGAGCAGTTCTTC.

CDR3 in DNA: TGCGCCAGCAGGGCCGGGGGCACAGATACGCAGTATTTT. This codes for CASRAGGTDTQYF. The chain recombines TRBV10-1 with TRBJ2-3; TRBD2 is a possible D gene (5 bases). Germline V gives CDR1 WNHNN, CDR2 SYGVQD (reference sequence). V shed 6 bases and J shed 1 base, with 8 bases lying between them. The CDR3 contains 13 residues.

The chain recombines TRBV30 with TRBJ2-7, with 9 bases that match TRBD2. This CDR3 has 14 amino acids. The germline V gene encodes CDR1 GTSNPN and CDR2 SVGIG (reference sequence). V dropped 8 bases and J dropped 4; count of bases not matched to a gene: 12. This chain's CDR3 is CAGGGASGNYEQYF. The CDR3 nucleotides are TGTGCCGGAGGCGGGGCTAGCGGGAATTACGAGCAGTACTTC.

As for this clone: Other nucleotide sequences from this sample produce the same CDR3. J is TRBJ2-7 and V is TRBV5-1; TRBD2 aligns across 7 bases. The CDR3 extends over 14 amino acids. Germline CDR1 reads SGHRS; CDR2 reads YFSETQ. The trim removed 0 bases at V and 1 base at J, leaving 1 base unmatched. The CDR3 protein is CASSLVGGSYEQYF. CDR3 in DNA: TGCGCCAGCAGCTTGGTGGGGGGGTCCTACGAGCAGTACTTC.

The rearrangement uses TRBV7-2 and TRBJ1-4; 8 nucleotides match TRBD1. Germline V lookup: CDR1 SGHTA, CDR2 FQGNSA. V lost 2 bases and J lost 7; bases outside the gene matches: 6. The CDR3 totals 15 residues. As DNA, the CDR3 is TGTGCCAGCAGCTTAAAACAGGGGGGGAGTGAAAAACTGTTTTTT. It yields the protein CASSLKQGGSEKLFF.

This sequence joins TRBV6-2 or TRBV6-3 and TRBJ2-5; 12 bases agree with TRBD2. J gave up 5 bases and V 6 bases, and 7 bases lay outside the gene matches. The germline V gene has CDR1 MNHEY and CDR2 SVGEGT. The CDR3 is 15 residues long. The CDR3 reads CASSFRTSGMETQYF. CDR3 coding DNA: TGTGCCAGCAGCTTCCGGACTAGCGGGATGGAGACCCAGTACTTC.

The V call is TRBV10-3, the J call TRBJ2-7; 7 bases match TRBD1. This CDR3 region has 13 residues. The V gene's germline CDR1 is ENHRY and CDR2 SYGVKD. The V gene end was trimmed by 9 bases and the J gene end by 3 bases; junction bases not matched to a gene: 8. This chain's CDR3 is CAISDRVGYEQYF. CDR3 DNA sequence: TGTGCCATATCCGACAGGGTAGGCTACGAGCAGTACTTC.